The 20 T cell receptor beta chains given below trace back to one sample, sequenced in a study of shared clonotypes between healthy human individuals. Sequencing was performed with immunoSEQ multiplex PCR; in TCRdb, only in-frame clones are kept and a portion is missing. The table has 1 million to 1.3 million clones, more than 75% seen once. The sample was memory CD4+ T cells from PBMCs. Subset specified: CD45RA-negative fraction. These receptors all stem from a man between 18 and 35 years old in good health. Some clones in this sample may be carry-over from other donors' samples.

This clone has just one count. With a far larger clone one base away, a read error is the likely cause. The chain combines TRBV6-4 with TRBJ2-6; no clear D gene. There are 14 residues in the CDR3. From germline, CDR1 is MRHNA and CDR2 SNTAGT. The V end was cut by 6 bases, the J end by 0 bases, with 6 bases between. CDR3 protein: CASSPRSGANVLTF. The CDR3, as DNA: TGTGCCAGCAGCCCACGCTCTGGGGCCAACGTCCTGACTTTC.

The CDR3 loop reads CASSFTGIYGYTF. The CDR3 coding sequence is TGTGCCAGCAGTTTTACAGGGATCTATGGCTACACCTTC. The J gene is TRBJ1-2, the V gene TRBV6-1; a weak D match, TRBD1 (6 bases). The CDR3 covers 13 residues. Per the germline V gene, CDR1 is MNHNS and CDR2 is SASEGT. V lost 5 bases to trimming and J lost 4 bases, with 11 bases between them.

The table lists this clone with a few counts. The chain is built from TRBV6-1 and TRBJ1-5; tentatively, D is TRBD1 (6 bases). Looked up from germline, CDR1 is MNHNS and CDR2 is SASEGT. V gave up 0 bases and J gave up 15 bases, with 15 bases separating them. This CDR3 contains 13 residues. This chain's CDR3 is CASSEALDRSRHF. The CDR3 DNA is TGTGCCAGCAGTGAAGCTCTAGACAGGTCGCGGCATTTT.

This chain joins TRBV13 and TRBJ2-5; TRBD2 matches at 8 bases. The CDR3 is 15 amino acids. Germline V gene sequence: CDR1 PRHDT, CDR2 FYEKMQ (reference sequence). Trimming at V came to 0 bases and at J to 5 bases, leaving 5 bases not matched to a gene. CDR3 loop: CASSLGGRAGETQYF. The CDR3 DNA is TGTGCCAGCAGCTTAGGCGGGAGGGCCGGGGAGACCCAGTACTTC.

This chain links TRBV21-1 with TRBJ1-4. TRBV21-1 is classified as a pseudogene. The CDR3 runs 15 residues. The CDR3 bases are TGTGCCAGCAGCAAAAAAGAGGGCGCTAATGAAAAACTGTTTTTT. This sequence encodes CASSKKEGANEKLFF.

The chain is built from TRBV2 and TRBJ2-3; D remains ambiguous. This CDR3 contains 14 residues. The V and J ends lost 4 bases and 2 bases respectively, with 10 bases between them. Germline CDR1 is SNHLY and CDR2 is FYNNEI. The CDR3 nucleotides are TGTGCCAGCAGTGCTTCTATTAACACAGATACGCAGTATTTT. Translating it yields CASSASINTDTQYF.

This clone appeared once. This CDR3 is CASSDKVWTDRDEKLFF. The CDR3 DNA is TGTGCCAGCAGTGATAAGGTTTGGACAGACCGAGATGAAAAACTGTTTTTT. This chain joins TRBV2 and TRBJ1-4; maybe TRBD1 (6 bases). V lost 3 bases to trimming and J lost 6 bases, with 20 bases between them. This CDR3 region has 17 residues. Germline CDR1 reads SNHLY; CDR2 reads FYNNEI.

The J gene is TRBJ2-7, the V gene TRBV5-1, with D tentatively TRBD2 (5 bases). From germline, CDR1 is SGHRS and CDR2 YFSETQ. Trimming removed 0 bases at V and 2 bases at J, with 9 bases between. The length of the CDR3 is 14 residues. The CDR3 sequence is CASSLVAGAYEQYF. The CDR3 DNA is TGCGCCAGCAGCTTGGTTGCGGGCGCCTACGAGCAGTACTTC.

The CDR3: CASSSFTGHNEQFF. The CDR3 bases are TGTGCCAGCAGCTCCTTTACCGGCCACAATGAGCAGTTCTTC. The chain couples TRBV7-9 to TRBJ2-1; D call uncertain. The CDR3 spans 14 residues. Germline V gives CDR1 SEHNR, CDR2 FQNEAQ (reference sequence). V lost 4 bases to trimming and J lost 5 bases, with 12 bases between them.

This clone was observed a few times. V usage is TRBV27 and J usage is TRBJ2-7, with TRBD1 matching 8 bases. CDR1 MNHEY and CDR2 SMNVEV come from the germline V gene (reference sequence). CDR3 length: 15 residues. V dropped 3 bases and J dropped 7; count of bases not matched to a gene: 11. This CDR3 is CASSFQGAGRGEQYF. For the CDR3, the DNA is TGTGCCAGCAGTTTTCAGGGGGCAGGACGTGGAGAGCAGTACTTC.

The gene calls are TRBV7-2 and TRBJ2-7; no clear D gene. Trimming removed 3 bases at V and 6 bases at J, with 9 bases between. CDR1 and CDR2 from the germline V gene are SGHTA and FQGNSA. The CDR3 extends over 12 amino acids. In DNA, the CDR3 is TGTGCCAGCAGCTTCTCCTCCCCCGAGCAGTACTTC. This encodes CASSFSSPEQYF.

V gene TRBV6-1 combines with J gene TRBJ1-4, with 8 bases lining up with TRBD1. The CDR3 length is 14 residues. V lost 6 bases, J lost 6 bases, and 6 bases stayed unmatched. Germline CDR1 reads MNHNS; CDR2 reads SASEGT. The DNA of the CDR3 is TGTGCCAGCAGCGTCGACAGGGGAGATGAAAAACTGTTTTTT. Its protein product is CASSVDRGDEKLFF.

J is TRBJ2-7 and V is TRBV28, with D perhaps TRBD1 (6 bases). Germline lookup yields CDR1 MDHEN and CDR2 SYDVKM. This CDR3 has 16 residues. The V gene lost 3 bases and the J gene lost 4 bases, with 19 bases spanning the gap. CDR3 in DNA: TGTGCCAGCAGTTTCTGGGCAGGGTCAGGGACATACGAGCAGTACTTC. As protein: CASSFWAGSGTYEQYF.

This clone appeared a single time. The chain combines TRBV6-5 with TRBJ1-1; D gene uncertain. Trimming cost V 8 bases and J 11 bases, with 12 bases left between them. CDR3 length: 10 residues. Germline values: CDR1 MNHEY, CDR2 SVGAGI. The CDR3 nucleotides read TGTGCCAGCGGGGTCACCGTCGCTTTCTTT. Its translation: CASGVTVAFF.

This clone was picked up one time. The chain uses TRBV15 and TRBJ2-7; D is tentatively TRBD1 or TRBD2 (5 bases each). The germline V gene has CDR1 LNHNV and CDR2 YYDKDF (reference sequence). This CDR3 has 17 amino acids. V was shortened by 0 bases and J by 4 bases, with 19 bases between the two germline ends. CDR3 amino acids: CATSREWGSSGSYEQYF. CDR3 bases: TGTGCCACCAGCAGAGAGTGGGGGTCGTCTGGGAGTTACGAGCAGTACTTC. Variable domain in full (rest from reference TRBV15 and TRBJ2-7): DAMVIQNPRYQVTQFGKPVTLSCSQTLNHNVMYWYQQKSSQAPKLLFHYYDKDFNNEADTPDNFQSRRPNTSFCFLDIRSPGLGDTAMYLCATSREWGSSGSYEQYFGPGTRLTVT.

This sequence joins TRBV18 and TRBJ2-7; D may be TRBD2 (6 bases). The germline V and J ends were trimmed by 3 bases and 6 bases, with 15 bases remaining between them. The germline CDR1 and CDR2 sequences are KGHSH and LQKENI. The CDR3 length is 14 residues. This CDR3 is CASSPGAQGLEQYF. CDR3 bases: TGTGCCAGCTCACCCGGTGCCCAGGGACTCGAGCAGTACTTC.

The chain has TRBV10-1 and TRBJ2-5, with 10 bases aligning to TRBD2. Germline CDR1 reads WNHNN; CDR2 reads SYGVQD (reference sequence). Losses at the gene ends were 4 bases for V and 5 bases for J; bases not matched to a gene: 7. CDR3 size: 15 residues. CDR3 DNA: TGCGCCAGCAGTGCGTCTAGCGGGAGTTGGGAGACCCAGTACTTC. Protein product: CASSASSGSWETQYF.

This clone was seen only a few times. The rearrangement links TRBV5-1 to TRBJ1-2; D not resolved. The CDR3 is made up of 13 amino acids. Looked up from germline, CDR1 is SGHRS and CDR2 is YFSETQ. V gave up 0 bases and J gave up 3 bases, with 6 bases separating them. Written as DNA, the CDR3 is TGCGCCAGCAGCTTGGAGGCAGACTATGGCTACACCTTC. It encodes CASSLEADYGYTF.

This clone showed up many times. V and J are TRBV15 and TRBJ2-2, with a possible D match to TRBD2 (6 bases). The ends were cut back, 9 bases at V and 5 bases at J, with 13 bases in the middle. In germline, CDR1 is LNHNV, CDR2 YYDKDF (reference sequence). The CDR3 covers 13 residues. CDR3 sequence: CATRLGVTGELFF. CDR3 DNA: TGTGCCACACGACTAGGGGTAACCGGGGAGCTGTTTTTT.

The chain uses TRBV29-1 and TRBJ1-2; D not resolved. Germline assignment: CDR1 SQVTM and CDR2 ANQGSEA. The V and J ends lost 2 bases and 6 bases respectively, with 10 bases between them. This CDR3 comprises 12 residues. CDR3 region: CSVERSGNGYTF. CDR3 DNA: TGCAGCGTTGAACGGTCGGGGAATGGCTACACCTTC.